This record covers a single TCR beta chain. This sample stems from a study of cytotoxic CD8 clonotypes in ibrutinib-treated CLL. In germline, CDR1 is SGHTA, CDR2 FQGTGA. This CDR3 contains 13 residues. V lost 1 base and J lost 5, with 8 bases in between. Assay: immunoSEQ multiplex PCR; the TCRdb copy retains only in-frame clones and omits some. The data show over 25,000 clones, more than 75% seen once. The input for sequencing was PBMCs, taken after 36 months of ibrutinib treatment. This TCR was sampled from a human donor with chronic lymphocytic leukemia. V gene TRBV7-3 combines with J gene TRBJ1-1; D remains ambiguous. CDR3 amino acids: CASSLNFGTEAFF. For the CDR3, the DNA is TGTGCCAGCAGCTTAAACTTCGGGACTGAAGCTTTCTTT.